This TCR beta chain emerged from a study of blood T cell repertoires in COVID-19. Data came from immunoSEQ multiplex PCR; TCRdb stores just in-frame clones and leaves some out. Of about 73,000 clones listed, roughly four fifths are singletons. The V gene end was trimmed by 10 bases and the J gene end by 0 bases; junction bases not matched to a gene: 9. Germline assignment: CDR1 MDHEN and CDR2 SYDVKM. The CDR3 extends over 15 amino acids. The V gene is TRBV28, the J gene TRBJ1-3; 7 bases map to TRBD1. This sequence originates from a woman aged 55-69 years with acute or convalescent COVID-19. Sequenced sample: peripheral blood. The CDR3 nucleotides read TGTGCCACCGCGACAGGGCCCAGCTCTGGAAACACCATATATTTT. Translating it yields CATATGPSSGNTIYF.